This TCR beta chain was sequenced during a study of beta chain features in type 1 diabetes listed by TCRdb under 2018. Context from the whole study: Mean age, gender distribution, total cell number and subset yield did not differ between patients and healthy donors. In the study, recently diagnosed type 1 diabetes patients and matched healthy donors were compared on the TCRB repertoires of their sorted circulating CD4+ T cell subsets. Across all samples, some 99 million sorted cells were examined, and cell number per subset correlated strongly with RNA yield. Whereas all 28 donors provided naive and central memory subsets, regulatory and stem cell-like memory subsets were isolated from just 8 patients and roughly 8 healthy donors. Results the study describes overall, beyond this receptor: In all four CD4+ subsets, TCRB CDR3 length was moderately but significantly shorter in type 1 diabetes patients. At VDJ recombination sites, type 1 diabetes patients had fewer insertions and more deleted nucleotides, which implies abnormalities in thymic rearrangement. Shorter templates might be favored by PCR, yet because patient and control samples were amplified and corrected together, any such skew would affect both groups equally. HLA sub-analyses involved small numbers of individuals, so any influence of HLA type on TCRB rearrangement remained unresolved. Because cDNA was sequenced instead of genomic DNA, highly expressing activated cells could be over-represented, though the groups showed no difference in activation or CD3 levels. Naive, central memory and regulatory TCRB repertoires appeared to be more similar among patients than among healthy donors.

The entire amount of isolated RNA was reverse transcribed using the High Capacity cDNA Reverse Transcription Kit, so the sequenced TCRB transcripts were expressed ones. Naive, central memory and regulatory T cell samples underwent deep immunoSEQ sequencing, averaging around 4 million total reads per sample. After sorted cells were lysed in RLT buffer, RNA was extracted with DNase-treated RNeasy Micro or Mini kits, with the choice depending on cell number. Each cell subset was processed separately to prevent cross-contamination, with patient and healthy donor samples processed together. Using the immunoSEQ multiplex PCR, TCRB sequences were amplified from cDNA into 87-bp fragments spanning the CDR3 region. Sequencing of the amplicons was performed on the Illumina HiSeq platform. Under the source paper's analysis protocol: PCR bias was computationally corrected using synthetic template baselines, reads within Hamming distance 2 were collapsed, and singletons that could not be merged were discarded. Reads were aligned to IMGT to assign V, D and J genes, CDR3 length, and insertions or deletions at six rearrangement sites. Within each subset, clonotype counts were normalized to sorted cell number, and only after that were true diversity and Gini coefficients computed with the tcR R package. Repertoire sharing was quantified using the overlap coefficient calculated on TCRB nucleotide sequences. TCRdb took over this immuneACCESS table, retaining in-frame rearrangements with V and J assigned. Such tables are incomplete; in checked studies, under half of the missing clones stem from an unresolved V gene, and the remainder is unexplained. That table supplies the V and J calls and clone size; D and trimming were determined from the DNA. Across this sample there are around 140,000 clones, with 9% seen only once. The ten largest clones take up about 0.7% of the sample.

To note about this clone: This receptor's antigen is unknown. Per-nucleotide qualities are absent, and no much larger clonotype sits a single base away.

Each donor gave one peripheral blood draw, averaging roughly 120 mL, which was collected into heparinised tubes. A BD FACSAria II was used to sort naive, central memory, regulatory and stem cell-like memory CD4+ T cells with a panel that included CD45RO, CCR7, CD25, CD127, CD95 and CD27. All sorted populations exceeded 95% purity. PBMCs were isolated immediately by Lymphoprep density gradient centrifugation and stained directly without culture. So that batch effects would be minimized, each experiment stained and sorted samples in pairs, pairing one healthy donor with one patient. From a lookup of the germline V gene, CDR1 and CDR2 are SNHLY and FYNNEI. The junction shows trimming of 8 bases on V and 5 bases on J, and the gene matches do not reach 7 bases of it. Measured from the cysteine to the phenylalanine, the CDR3 is 13 residues long. The retained sequence is limited to the CDR3, 39 bases, with the frame set at the first base.

The chain uses TRBV2 and TRBJ2-5; TRBD2 lines up with 8 middle nucleotides. The origin of this receptor is a man aged 25 to 40 with type 1 diabetes. Sequences were obtained from central memory CD4+ T cells from blood. The sequenced DNA: TGTGCCAGCTTACTAGCGGAGGGGGAGACCCAGTACTTC. It encodes CASLLAEGETQYF.